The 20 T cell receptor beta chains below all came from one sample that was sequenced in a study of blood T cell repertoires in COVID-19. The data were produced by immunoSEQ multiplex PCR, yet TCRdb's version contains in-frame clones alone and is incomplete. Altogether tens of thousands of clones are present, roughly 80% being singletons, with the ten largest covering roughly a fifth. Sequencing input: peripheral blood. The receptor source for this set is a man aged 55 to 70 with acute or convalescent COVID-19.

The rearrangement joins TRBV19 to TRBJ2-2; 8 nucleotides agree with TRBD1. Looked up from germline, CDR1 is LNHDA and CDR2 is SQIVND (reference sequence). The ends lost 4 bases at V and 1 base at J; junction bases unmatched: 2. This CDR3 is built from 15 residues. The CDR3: CASSTGTGNTGELFF. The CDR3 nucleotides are TGTGCCAGTAGTACCGGGACAGGGAACACCGGGGAGCTGTTTTTT.

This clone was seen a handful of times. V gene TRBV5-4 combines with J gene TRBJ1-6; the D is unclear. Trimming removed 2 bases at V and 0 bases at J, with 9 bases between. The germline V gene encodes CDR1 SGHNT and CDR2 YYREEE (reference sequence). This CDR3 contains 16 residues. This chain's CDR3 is CASSLDRDSYNSPLHF. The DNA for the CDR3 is TGTGCCAGCAGCTTAGACCGGGACTCCTATAATTCACCCCTCCACTTT.

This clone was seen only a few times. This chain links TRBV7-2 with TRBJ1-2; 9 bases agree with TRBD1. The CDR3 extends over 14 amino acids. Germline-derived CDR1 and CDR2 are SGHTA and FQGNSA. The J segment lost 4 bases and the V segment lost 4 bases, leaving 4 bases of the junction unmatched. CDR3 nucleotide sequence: TGTGCCAGCAGCTCCGGGACAGGGAGCTATGGCTACACCTTC. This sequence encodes CASSSGTGSYGYTF.

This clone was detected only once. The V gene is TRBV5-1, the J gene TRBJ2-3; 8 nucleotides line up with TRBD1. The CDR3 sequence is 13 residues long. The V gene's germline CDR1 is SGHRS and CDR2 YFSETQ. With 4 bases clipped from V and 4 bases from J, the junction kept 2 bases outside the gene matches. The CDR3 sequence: CASSMTGADTQYF. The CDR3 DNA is TGCGCCAGCAGCATGACAGGGGCAGATACGCAGTATTTT.

In nucleotides, the CDR3 is TGTGCCAGCAGTTTACCCCCGGGGGGAGGCTATGGCTACACCTTC. This codes for CASSLPPGGGYGYTF. This chain uses TRBV28 with TRBJ1-2; TRBD1 is a possible D gene (5 bases). Germline assignment: CDR1 MDHEN and CDR2 SYDVKM. The V end was cut by 2 bases, the J end by 4 bases, with 14 bases between. The CDR3 extends over 15 amino acids.

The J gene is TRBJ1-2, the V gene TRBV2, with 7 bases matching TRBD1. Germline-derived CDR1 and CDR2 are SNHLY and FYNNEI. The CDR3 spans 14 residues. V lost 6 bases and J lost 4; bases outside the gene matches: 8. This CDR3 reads CASRDNRQGYGYTF. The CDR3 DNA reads TGTGCCAGCAGGGACAACCGACAGGGCTATGGCTACACCTTC.

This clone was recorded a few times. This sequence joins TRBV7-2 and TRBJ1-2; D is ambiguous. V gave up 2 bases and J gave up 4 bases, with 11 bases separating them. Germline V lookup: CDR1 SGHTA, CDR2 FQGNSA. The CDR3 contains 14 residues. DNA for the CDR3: TGTGCCAGCAGCTTACCCGGGGAGGGCTATGGCTACACCTTC. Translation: CASSLPGEGYGYTF. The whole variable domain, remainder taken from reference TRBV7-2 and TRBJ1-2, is GAGVSQSPSNKVTEKGKDVELRCDPISGHTALYWYRQSLGQGLEFLIYFQGNSAPDKSGLPSDRFSAERTGGSVSTLTIQRTQQEDSAVYLCASSLPGEGYGYTFGSGTRLTVV.

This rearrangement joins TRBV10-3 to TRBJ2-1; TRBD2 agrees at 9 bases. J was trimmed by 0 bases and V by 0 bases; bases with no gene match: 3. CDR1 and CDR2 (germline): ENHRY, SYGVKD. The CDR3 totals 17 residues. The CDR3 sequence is CAISESRAGGSYNEQFF. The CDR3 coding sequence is TGTGCCATCAGTGAGTCGAGAGCGGGAGGCTCCTACAATGAGCAGTTCTTC.

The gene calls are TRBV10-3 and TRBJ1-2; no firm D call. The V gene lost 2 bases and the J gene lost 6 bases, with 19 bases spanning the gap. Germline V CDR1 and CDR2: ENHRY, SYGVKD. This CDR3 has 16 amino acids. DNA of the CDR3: TGTGCCATCAGTGAGCCCGATATAGAGGGAGGAGATGGCTACACCTTC. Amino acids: CAISEPDIEGGDGYTF.

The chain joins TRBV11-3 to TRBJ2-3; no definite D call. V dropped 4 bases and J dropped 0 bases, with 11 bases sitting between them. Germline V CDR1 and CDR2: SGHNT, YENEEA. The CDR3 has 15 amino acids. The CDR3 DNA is TGTGCCAGCAGCTCAGGTAGTGACAGCACAGATACGCAGTATTTT. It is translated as CASSSGSDSTDTQYF.

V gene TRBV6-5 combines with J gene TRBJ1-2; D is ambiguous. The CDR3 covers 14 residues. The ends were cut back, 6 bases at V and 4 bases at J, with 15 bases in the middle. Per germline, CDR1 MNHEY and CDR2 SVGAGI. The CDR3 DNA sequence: TGTGCCAGCAGCGTCGAGCGGGAGAGCTATGGCTACACCTTC. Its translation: CASSVERESYGYTF.

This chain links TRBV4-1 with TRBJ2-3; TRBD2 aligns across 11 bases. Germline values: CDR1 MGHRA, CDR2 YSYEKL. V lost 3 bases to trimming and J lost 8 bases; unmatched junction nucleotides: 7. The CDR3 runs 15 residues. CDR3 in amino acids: CASSHDLAGGITQYF. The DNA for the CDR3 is TGCGCCAGCAGCCACGACCTAGCGGGGGGAATTACGCAGTATTTT.

The CDR3 sequence: CASSGQGRGQPQHF. CDR3 coding DNA: TGTGCCAGCAGCGGACAGGGAAGGGGCCAGCCCCAGCATTTT. The rearrangement joins TRBV2 to TRBJ1-5, with TRBD1 matching 8 bases. CDR1 is SNHLY and CDR2 is FYNNEI in the germline V gene. This CDR3 is built from 14 residues. Unmatched junction bases numbered 8, after V lost 6 bases and J lost 7 bases.

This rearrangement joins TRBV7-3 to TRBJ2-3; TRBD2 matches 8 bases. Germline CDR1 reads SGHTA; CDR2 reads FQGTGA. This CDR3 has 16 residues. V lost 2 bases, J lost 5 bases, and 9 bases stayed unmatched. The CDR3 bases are TGTGCCAGCAGCTTAGGCCGCGCGGGAGGACAAGATACGCAGTATTTT. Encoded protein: CASSLGRAGGQDTQYF. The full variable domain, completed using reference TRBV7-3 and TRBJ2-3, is GAGVSQTPSNKVTEKGKYVELRCDPISGHTALYWYRQSLGQGPEFLIYFQGTGAADDSGLPNDRFFAVRPEGSVSTLKIQRTERGDSAVYLCASSLGRAGGQDTQYFGPGTRLTVL.

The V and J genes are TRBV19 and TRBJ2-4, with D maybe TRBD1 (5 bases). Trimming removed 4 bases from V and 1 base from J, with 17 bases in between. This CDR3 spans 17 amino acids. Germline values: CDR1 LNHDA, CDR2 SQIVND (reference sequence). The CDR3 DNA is TGTGCCAGTAGTAGAACAGGAGCTACGTACGCCAAAAACATTCAGTACTTC. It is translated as CASSRTGATYAKNIQYF.

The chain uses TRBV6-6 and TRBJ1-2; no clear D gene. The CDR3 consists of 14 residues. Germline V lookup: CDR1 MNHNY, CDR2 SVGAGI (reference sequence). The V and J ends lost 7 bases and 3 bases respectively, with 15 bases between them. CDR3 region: CASTKRGRDYGYTF. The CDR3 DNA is TGTGCCAGCACTAAACGGGGTCGGGACTATGGCTACACCTTC.

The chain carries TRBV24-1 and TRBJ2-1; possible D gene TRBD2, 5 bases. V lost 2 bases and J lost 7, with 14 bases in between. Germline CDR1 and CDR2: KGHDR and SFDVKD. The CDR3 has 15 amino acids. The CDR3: CATSDSGRSGNEQFF. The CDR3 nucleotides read TGTGCCACCAGTGATTCGGGCAGGTCGGGGAATGAGCAGTTCTTC.

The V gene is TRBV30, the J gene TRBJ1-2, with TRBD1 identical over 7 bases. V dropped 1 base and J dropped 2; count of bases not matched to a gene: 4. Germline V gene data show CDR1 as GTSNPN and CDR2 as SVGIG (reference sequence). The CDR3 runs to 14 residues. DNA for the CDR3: TGTGCCTGGAGTGCCAACAGGGGAAACTATGGCTACACCTTC. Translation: CAWSANRGNYGYTF.

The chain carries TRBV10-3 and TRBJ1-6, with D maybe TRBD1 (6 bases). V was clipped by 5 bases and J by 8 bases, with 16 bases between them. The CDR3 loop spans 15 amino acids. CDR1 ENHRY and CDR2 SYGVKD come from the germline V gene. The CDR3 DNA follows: TGTGCCATCAGTCCCAGGGGAGACCCGGATTCACCCCTCCACTTT. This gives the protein CAISPRGDPDSPLHF.

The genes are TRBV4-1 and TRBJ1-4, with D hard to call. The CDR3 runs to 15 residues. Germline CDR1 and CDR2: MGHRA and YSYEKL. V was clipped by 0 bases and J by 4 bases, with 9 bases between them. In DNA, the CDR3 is TGCGCCAGCAGCCAAGACCCCGAGAATAATGAAAAACTGTTTTTT. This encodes CASSQDPENNEKLFF.